This T cell receptor (beta chain) was profiled in a study of cytotoxic CD8 clonotypes in ibrutinib-treated CLL. Study-level information: Following a median approximately eleven months of treatment, with a range of 6 to 36, response samples were taken.

Sequenced by immunoSEQ multiplex PCR; TCRdb stores in-frame clones only, minus some. The table has about 45,000 clones, 65% to 70% seen once. The sample was PBMCs, taken after 24 months of ibrutinib treatment. The clonotype originates from a human donor with chronic lymphocytic leukemia.

CDR3 residues: CAISEPGTSGRNEQFF. In nucleotides, the CDR3 is TGTGCCATCAGTGAGCCCGGGACTAGCGGGAGGAATGAGCAGTTCTTC. The chain links TRBV10-3 to TRBJ2-1; 15 nucleotides match TRBD2. After removal of 2 bases from V and 7 bases from J, the junction contained 3 bases not matched to a gene. This CDR3 has 16 residues. Germline assignment: CDR1 ENHRY and CDR2 SYGVKD.